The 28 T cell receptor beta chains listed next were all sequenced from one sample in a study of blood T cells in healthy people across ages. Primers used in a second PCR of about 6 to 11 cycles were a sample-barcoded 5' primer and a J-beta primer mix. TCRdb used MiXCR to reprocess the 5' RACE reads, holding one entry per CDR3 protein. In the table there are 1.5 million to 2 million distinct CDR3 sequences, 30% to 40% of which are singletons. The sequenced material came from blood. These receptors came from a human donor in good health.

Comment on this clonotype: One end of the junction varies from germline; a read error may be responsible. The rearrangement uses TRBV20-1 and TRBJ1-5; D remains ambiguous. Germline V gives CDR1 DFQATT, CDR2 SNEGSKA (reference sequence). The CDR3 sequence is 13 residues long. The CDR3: CSARTLRNRPQHF. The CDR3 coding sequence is TGCAGTGCTAGAACTCTGCGAAATCGGCCCCAGCATTTT.

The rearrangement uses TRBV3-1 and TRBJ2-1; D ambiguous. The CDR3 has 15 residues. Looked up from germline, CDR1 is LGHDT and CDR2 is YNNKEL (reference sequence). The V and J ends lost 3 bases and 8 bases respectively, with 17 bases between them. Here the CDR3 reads CASSQARTPVDEQFF. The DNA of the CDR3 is TGTGCCAGCAGCCAGGCCCGCACCCCTGTCGATGAGCAGTTCTTC.

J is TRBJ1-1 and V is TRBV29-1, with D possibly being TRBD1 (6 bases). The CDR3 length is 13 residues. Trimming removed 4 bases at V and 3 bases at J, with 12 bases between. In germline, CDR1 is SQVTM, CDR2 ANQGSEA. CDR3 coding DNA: TGCAGCGTTGGGTGGGGGCGCGACACTGAAGCTTTCTTT. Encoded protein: CSVGWGRDTEAFF. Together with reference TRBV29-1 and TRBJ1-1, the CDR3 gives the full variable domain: SAVISQKPSRDICQRGTSLTIQCQVDSQVTMMFWYRQQPGQSLTLIATANQGSEATYESGFVIDKFPISRPNLTFSTLTVSNMSPEDSSIYLCSVGWGRDTEAFFGQGTRLTVV.

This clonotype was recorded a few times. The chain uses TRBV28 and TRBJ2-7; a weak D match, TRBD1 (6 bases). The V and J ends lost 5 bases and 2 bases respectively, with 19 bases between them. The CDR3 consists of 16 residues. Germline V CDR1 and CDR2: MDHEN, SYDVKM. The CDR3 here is CASSTTGNSKPYEQYF. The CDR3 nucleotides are TGTGCCAGCAGTACTACAGGGAACAGTAAACCCTACGAGCAGTACTTC.

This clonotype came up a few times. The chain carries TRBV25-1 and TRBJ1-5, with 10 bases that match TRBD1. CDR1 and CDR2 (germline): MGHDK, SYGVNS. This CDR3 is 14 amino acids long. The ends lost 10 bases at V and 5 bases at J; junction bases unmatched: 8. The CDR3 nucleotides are TGTGCCAAGAGACAGGGGGCGAAGGATCAGCCCCAGCATTTT. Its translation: CAKRQGAKDQPQHF. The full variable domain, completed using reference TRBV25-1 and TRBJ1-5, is EADIYQTPRYLVIGTGKKITLECSQTMGHDKMYWYQQDPGMELHLIHYSYGVNSTEKGDLSSESTVSRIRTEHFPLTLESARPSHTSQYLCAKRQGAKDQPQHFGDGTRLSIL.

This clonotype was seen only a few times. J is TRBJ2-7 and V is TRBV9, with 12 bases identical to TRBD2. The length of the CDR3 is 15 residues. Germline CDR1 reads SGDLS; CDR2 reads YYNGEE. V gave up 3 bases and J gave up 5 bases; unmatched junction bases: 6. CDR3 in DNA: TGTGCCAGCAGCGATCTAGCGGGGGGGCCGAACGAGCAGTACTTC. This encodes CASSDLAGGPNEQYF. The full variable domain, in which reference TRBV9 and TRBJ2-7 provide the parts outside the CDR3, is DSGVTQTPKHLITATGQRVTLRCSPRSGDLSVYWYQQSLDQGLQFLIQYYNGEERAKGNILERFSAQQFPDLHSELNLSSLELGDSALYFCASSDLAGGPNEQYFGPGTRLTVT.

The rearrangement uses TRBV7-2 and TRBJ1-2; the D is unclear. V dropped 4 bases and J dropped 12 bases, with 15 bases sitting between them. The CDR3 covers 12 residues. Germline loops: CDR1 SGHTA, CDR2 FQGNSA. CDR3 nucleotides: TGTGCCAGCAGCTCCACCGGGCATAGACACACCTTC. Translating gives CASSSTGHRHTF.

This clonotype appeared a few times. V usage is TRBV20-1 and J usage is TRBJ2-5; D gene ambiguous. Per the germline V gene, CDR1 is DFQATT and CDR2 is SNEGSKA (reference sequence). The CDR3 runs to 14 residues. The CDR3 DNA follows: TGCGGCGCTAGTAAAGACGGTTCCATGGAGACCCAGTACTTC. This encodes CGASKDGSMETQYF.

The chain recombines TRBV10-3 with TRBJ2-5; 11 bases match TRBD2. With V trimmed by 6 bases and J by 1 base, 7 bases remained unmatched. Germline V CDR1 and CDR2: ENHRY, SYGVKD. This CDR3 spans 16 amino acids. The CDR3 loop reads CAISERTSGSQETQYF. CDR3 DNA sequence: TGTGCCATCAGCGAACGGACTAGCGGGTCCCAAGAGACCCAGTACTTC.

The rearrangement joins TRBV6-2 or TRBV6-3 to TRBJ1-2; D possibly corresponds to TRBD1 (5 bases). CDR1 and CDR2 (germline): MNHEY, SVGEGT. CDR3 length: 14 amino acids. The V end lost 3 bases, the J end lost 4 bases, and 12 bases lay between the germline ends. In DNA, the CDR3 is TGTGCCAGCAGTTATACGGCAGGGAGCTATGGCTACACCTTC. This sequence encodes CASSYTAGSYGYTF.

CDR3 loop: CSAPGQTFNQPQHF. The CDR3 nucleotides are TGCAGTGCCCCGGGACAGACCTTCAATCAGCCCCAGCATTTT. The chain recombines TRBV20-1 with TRBJ1-5; 7 bases are shared with TRBD1. V lost 6 bases to trimming and J lost 3 bases; unmatched junction nucleotides: 8. Germline V gives CDR1 DFQATT, CDR2 SNEGSKA (reference sequence). This CDR3 region has 14 residues.

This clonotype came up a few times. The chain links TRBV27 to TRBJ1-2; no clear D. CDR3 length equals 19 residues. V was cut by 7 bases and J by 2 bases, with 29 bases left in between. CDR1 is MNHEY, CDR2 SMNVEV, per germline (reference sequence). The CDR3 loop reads CASKHHPGGETDGNYGYTF. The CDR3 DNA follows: TGTGCCAGCAAACACCATCCGGGCGGGGAAACAGATGGAAACTATGGCTACACCTTC.

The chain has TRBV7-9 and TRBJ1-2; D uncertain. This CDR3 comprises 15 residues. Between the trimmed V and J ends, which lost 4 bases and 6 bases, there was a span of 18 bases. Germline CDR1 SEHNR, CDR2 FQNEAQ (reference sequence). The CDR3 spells CASSSSRQAVDGYTF. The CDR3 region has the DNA TGTGCCAGCAGCTCCTCTCGCCAGGCGGTAGATGGCTACACCTTC.

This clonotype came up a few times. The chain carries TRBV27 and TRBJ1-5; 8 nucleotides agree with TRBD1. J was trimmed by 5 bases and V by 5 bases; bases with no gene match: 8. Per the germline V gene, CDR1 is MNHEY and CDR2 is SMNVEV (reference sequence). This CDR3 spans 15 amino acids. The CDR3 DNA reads TGTGCCAGCAGTGGGGGGACAGGACTCTATCAGCCCCAGCATTTT. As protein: CASSGGTGLYQPQHF.

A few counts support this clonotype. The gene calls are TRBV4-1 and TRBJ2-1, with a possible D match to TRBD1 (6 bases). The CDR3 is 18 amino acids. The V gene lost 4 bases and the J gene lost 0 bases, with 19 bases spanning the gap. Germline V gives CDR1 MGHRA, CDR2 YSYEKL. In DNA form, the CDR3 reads TGCGCCAGCAGCCCCCATTCCGGGACACCGAGCTCCTACAATGAGCAGTTCTTC. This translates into CASSPHSGTPSSYNEQFF.

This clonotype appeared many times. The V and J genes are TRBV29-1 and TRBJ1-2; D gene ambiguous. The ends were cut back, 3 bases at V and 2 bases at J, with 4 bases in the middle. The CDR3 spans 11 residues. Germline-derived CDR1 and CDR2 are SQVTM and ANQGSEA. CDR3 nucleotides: TGCAGCGTTGAGGGCAACTATGGCTACACCTTC. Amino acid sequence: CSVEGNYGYTF.

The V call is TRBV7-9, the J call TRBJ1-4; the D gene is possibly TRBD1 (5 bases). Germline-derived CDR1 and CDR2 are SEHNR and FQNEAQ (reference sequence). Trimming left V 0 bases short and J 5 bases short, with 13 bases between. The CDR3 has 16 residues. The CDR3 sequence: CASSLARDSLNEKLFF. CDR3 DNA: TGTGCCAGCAGCTTAGCGCGGGACTCACTGAATGAAAAACTGTTTTTT. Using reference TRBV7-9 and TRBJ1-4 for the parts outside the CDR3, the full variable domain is DTGVSQNPRHKITKRGQNVTFRCDPISEHNRLYWYRQTLGQGPEFLTYFQNEAQLEKSRLLSDRFSAERPKGSFSTLEIQRTEQGDSAMYLCASSLARDSLNEKLFFGSGTQLSVL.

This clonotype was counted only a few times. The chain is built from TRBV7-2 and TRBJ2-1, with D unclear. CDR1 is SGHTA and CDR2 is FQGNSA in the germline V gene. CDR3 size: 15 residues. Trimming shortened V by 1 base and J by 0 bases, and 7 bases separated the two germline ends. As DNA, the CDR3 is TGTGCCAGCAGCTTAGGCGCCCCCTCCTACAATGAGCAGTTCTTC. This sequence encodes CASSLGAPSYNEQFF.

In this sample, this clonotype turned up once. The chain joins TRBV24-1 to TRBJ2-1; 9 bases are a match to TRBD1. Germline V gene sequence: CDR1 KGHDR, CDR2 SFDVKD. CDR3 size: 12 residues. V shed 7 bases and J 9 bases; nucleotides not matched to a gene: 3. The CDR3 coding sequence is TGTGCCACCAGACAGGGGGCGAGTGAGCAGTTCTTC. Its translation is CATRQGASEQFF.

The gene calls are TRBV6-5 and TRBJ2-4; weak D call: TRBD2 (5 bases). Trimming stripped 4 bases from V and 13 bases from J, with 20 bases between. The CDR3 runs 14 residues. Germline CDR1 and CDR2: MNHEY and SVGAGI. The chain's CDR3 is CASSSDSRVDEQYF. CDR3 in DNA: TGTGCCAGCAGTTCGGACTCTAGGGTGGATGAGCAGTACTTC.

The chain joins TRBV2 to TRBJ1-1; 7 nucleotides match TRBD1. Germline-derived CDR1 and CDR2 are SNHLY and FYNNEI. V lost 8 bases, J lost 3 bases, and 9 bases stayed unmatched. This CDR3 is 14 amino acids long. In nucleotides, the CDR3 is TGTGCCAGCGGCATACAGGGGCCTTACACTGAAGCTTTCTTT. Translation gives CASGIQGPYTEAFF.

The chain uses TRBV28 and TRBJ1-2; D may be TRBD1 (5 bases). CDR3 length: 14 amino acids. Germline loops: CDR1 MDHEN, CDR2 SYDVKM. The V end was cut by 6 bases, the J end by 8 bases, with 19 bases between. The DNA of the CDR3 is TGTGCCAGCAGCGGGACTCCGGGGTACAGGGGCTACACCTTC. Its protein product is CASSGTPGYRGYTF.

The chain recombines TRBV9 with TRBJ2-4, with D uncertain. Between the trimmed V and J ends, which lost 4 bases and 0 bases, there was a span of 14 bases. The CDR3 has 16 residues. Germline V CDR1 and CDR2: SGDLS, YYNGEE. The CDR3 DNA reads TGTGCCAGCAGCCCCCTCGATGGGGTAGCCAAAAACATTCAGTACTTC. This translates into CASSPLDGVAKNIQYF.

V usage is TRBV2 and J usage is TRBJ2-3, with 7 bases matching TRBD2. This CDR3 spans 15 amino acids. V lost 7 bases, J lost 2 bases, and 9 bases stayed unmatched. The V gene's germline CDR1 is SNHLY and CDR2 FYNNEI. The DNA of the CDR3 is TGTGCCAGCAAATTGCAGCGGGGATACACAGATACGCAGTATTTT. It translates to CASKLQRGYTDTQYF.

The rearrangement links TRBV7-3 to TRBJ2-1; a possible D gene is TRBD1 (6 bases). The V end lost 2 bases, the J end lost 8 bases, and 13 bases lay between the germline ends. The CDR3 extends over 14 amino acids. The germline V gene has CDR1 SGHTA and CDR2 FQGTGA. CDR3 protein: CASSLLFGGYEQFF. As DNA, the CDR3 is TGTGCCAGCAGCTTACTTTTTGGGGGCTATGAGCAGTTCTTC.

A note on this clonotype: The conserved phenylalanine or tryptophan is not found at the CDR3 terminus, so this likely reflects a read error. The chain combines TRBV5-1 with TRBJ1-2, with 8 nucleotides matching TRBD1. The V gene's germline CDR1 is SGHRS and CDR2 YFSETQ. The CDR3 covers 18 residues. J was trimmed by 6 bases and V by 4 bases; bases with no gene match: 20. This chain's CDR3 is CASSRGTGGKAIQDGYTC. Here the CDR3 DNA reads TGCGCCAGCAGCCGGGGGACAGGAGGGAAGGCCATACAAGATGGCTACACCTGC.

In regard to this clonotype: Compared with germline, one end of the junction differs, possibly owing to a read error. The DNA for the CDR3 is TGCGGCGTTGACACGAACACCTACAATGAGCAGTACTTC. This encodes CGVDTNTYNEQYF. The J gene is TRBJ2-1, the V gene TRBV29-1; D unresolved. Gene TRBJ2-7 matches the end of the DNA better, so the J call may be wrong. The CDR3 is 13 amino acids. CDR1 and CDR2 from the germline V gene are SQVTM and ANQGSEA.

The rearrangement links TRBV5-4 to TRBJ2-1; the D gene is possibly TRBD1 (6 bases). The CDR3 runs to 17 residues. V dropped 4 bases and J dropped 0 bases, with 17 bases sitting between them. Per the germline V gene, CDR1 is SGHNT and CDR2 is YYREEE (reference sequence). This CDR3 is CASSPRPGTPSYNEQFF. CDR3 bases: TGTGCCAGCAGCCCCCGCCCCGGGACACCCTCCTACAATGAGCAGTTCTTC. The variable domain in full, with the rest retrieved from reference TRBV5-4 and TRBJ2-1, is ETGVTQSPTHLIKTRGQQVTLRCSSQSGHNTVSWYQQALGQGPQFIFQYYREEENGRGNFPPRFSGLQFPNYSSELNVNALELDDSALYLCASSPRPGTPSYNEQFFGPGTRLTVL.